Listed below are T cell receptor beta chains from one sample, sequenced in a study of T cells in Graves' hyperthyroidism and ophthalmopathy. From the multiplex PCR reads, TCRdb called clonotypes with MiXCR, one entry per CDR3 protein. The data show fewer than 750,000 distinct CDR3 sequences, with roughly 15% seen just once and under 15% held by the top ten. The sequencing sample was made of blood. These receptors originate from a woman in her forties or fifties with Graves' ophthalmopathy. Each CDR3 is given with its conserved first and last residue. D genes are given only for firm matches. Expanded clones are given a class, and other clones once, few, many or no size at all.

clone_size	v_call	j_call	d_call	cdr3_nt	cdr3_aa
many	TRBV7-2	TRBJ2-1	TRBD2	TGTGCCAGCAGCTTAGCGACGGGACTAGCGAGCTATGAGCAGTTCTTC	CASSLATGLASYEQFF
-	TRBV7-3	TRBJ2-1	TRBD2	TGTGCCAGCAGCTTTAGCGGGCAGAGCTCCTACAATGAGCAGTTCTTC	CASSFSGQSSYNEQFF
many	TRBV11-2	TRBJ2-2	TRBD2	TGTGCCAGCAGCTTGCGGGGACTAGCGGGAGGACACAACACCGGGGAGCTGTTTTTT	CASSLRGLAGGHNTGELFF
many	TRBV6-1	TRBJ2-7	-	TGTGCCAGCAGTGAACGCCCCCGGGGGTTGAACGAGCAGTACTTC	CASSERPRGLNEQYF
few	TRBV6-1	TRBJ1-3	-	TGTGCCAGCAGTCCGAACACTCGCCCTGGAAACACCATATATTTT	CASSPNTRPGNTIYF
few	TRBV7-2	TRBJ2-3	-	TGTGCCAGCAGCCCCGGTGGGGGAGTCTTAGATACGCAGTATTTT	CASSPGGGVLDTQYF
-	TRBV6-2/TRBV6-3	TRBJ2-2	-	TGTGCCAGCAGTTACTCCAGCGAGCTCACCGGGGAGCTGTTTTTT	CASSYSSELTGELFF
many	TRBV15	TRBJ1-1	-	TGTGCCACCAGCAGGAACAGGGTGAACACTGAAGCTTTCTTT	CATSRNRVNTEAFF
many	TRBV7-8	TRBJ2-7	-	TGTGCCAGCAGCTTAAGGGATGACAGCTCCTACGAGCAGTACTTC	CASSLRDDSSYEQYF
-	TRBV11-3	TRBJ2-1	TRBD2	TGTGCCAGCAGCTTAATAACGGGAGGGCGCGAGTTCTTC	CASSLITGGREFF
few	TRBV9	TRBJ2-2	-	TGTGCCAGCAGCGTAGGCCAATACAGGAACACCGGGGAGCTGTTTTTT	CASSVGQYRNTGELFF
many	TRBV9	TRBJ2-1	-	TGTGCCAGCAGCCCCAGGGGCGTCGAGACTAGCTCCTACAATGAGCAGTTCTTC	CASSPRGVETSSYNEQFF
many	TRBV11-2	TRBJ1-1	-	TGTGCCAGCAGCCCCAAGGGGGGTGACACTGAAGCTTTCTTT	CASSPKGGDTEAFF
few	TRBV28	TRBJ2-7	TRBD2	TGTGCCAGCCATGGACTAGCAGTTACCTACGAGCAGTACTTC	CASHGLAVTYEQYF
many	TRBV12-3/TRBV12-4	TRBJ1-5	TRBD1	TGTGCCAGCAGTTTAGCCCAACCAGCGACAGGGGACAATCAGCCCCAGCATTTT	CASSLAQPATGDNQPQHF
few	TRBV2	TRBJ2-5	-	TGTGCCAGCAGTGTTCAGGGTACTTTGGTGGAGACCCAGTACTTC	CASSVQGTLVETQYF
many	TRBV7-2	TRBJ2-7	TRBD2	TGTGCCAGCAGCCAAGGGAGGGTGGTAGCGGGAGTATTGTCCTACGAGCAGTACTTC	CASSQGRVVAGVLSYEQYF
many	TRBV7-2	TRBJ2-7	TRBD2	TGTGCCAGCGGAACTAGCGGGAGGGCCGGGAGCGAGCAGTACTTC	CASGTSGRAGSEQYF
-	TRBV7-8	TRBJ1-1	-	TGTGCCAGCAGCCCAGGGACGAACACTGAAGCTTTCTTT	CASSPGTNTEAFF
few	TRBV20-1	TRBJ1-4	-	TGCAGTGCCTCCCGACTTTCAACTAATGAAAAACTGTTTTTT	CSASRLSTNEKLFF
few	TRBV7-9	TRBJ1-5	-	TGTGCCAGCAGCTTAGCAGGTTTACAGCCCCAGCATTTT	CASSLAGLQPQHF
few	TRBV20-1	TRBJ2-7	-	TGCAGTGCAGGCCGGGGCCCGGGGCGCTACGAGCAGTACTTC	CSAGRGPGRYEQYF
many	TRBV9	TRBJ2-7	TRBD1	TGTGCCAGCAGCCCGGGGACAGGGGGCATGTTCGAGCAGTACTTC	CASSPGTGGMFEQYF
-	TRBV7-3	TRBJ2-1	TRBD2	TGTGCCAGCAGCTTCCTAACTAGCGGCCCCTACAATGAGCAGTTCTTC	CASSFLTSGPYNEQFF
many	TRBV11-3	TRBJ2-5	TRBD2	TGTGCCAGCAGCCCCCCGACTAGCGGGGATCAAGAGACCCAGTACTTC	CASSPPTSGDQETQYF
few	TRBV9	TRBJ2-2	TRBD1	TGTGCCAGCAGCGCCGGGACAGGAACCACCGGGGAGCTGTTTTTT	CASSAGTGTTGELFF
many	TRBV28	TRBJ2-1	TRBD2	TGTGCCAGCAAGGTTCTAGCGGCTTCCTACAATGAGCAGTTCTTC	CASKVLAASYNEQFF
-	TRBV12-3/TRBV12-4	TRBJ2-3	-	TGTGCCAGCAGTTTGGGTTTGCCAGATACGCAGTATTTT	CASSLGLPDTQYF
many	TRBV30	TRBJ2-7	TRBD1	TGTGCCACCCGACAGGGGTACTACGAGCAGTACTTC	CATRQGYYEQYF
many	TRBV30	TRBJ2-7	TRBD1	TGTGCCTGGAGCGGGACAGGGATCGCCGAGCAGTACTTC	CAWSGTGIAEQYF
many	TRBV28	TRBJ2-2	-	TGTGCCAGCAGGTACACCGGGGAGCTGTTTTTT	CASRYTGELFF
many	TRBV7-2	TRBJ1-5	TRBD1	TGTGCCAGCAGCTTTCAGGGGGATCAGCCCCAGCATTTT	CASSFQGDQPQHF
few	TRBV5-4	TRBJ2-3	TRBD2	TGTGCCAGCAGAATAGCGGGAGCGCGTACAGATACGCAGTATTTT	CASRIAGARTDTQYF
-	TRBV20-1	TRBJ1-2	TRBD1	TGCAGTGCTCATGACAGGGGGCGTGATGGCTACACCTTC	CSAHDRGRDGYTF
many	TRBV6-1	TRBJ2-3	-	TGTGCCAGCAGCCTGGTCAGCGGCGGGGATACGCAGTATTTT	CASSLVSGGDTQYF
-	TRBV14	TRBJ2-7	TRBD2	TGTGCCAGCAGCCAATTGACTAGCGGGGCCACCTACGAGCAGTACTTC	CASSQLTSGATYEQYF
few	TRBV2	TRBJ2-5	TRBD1	TGTGCCAGCAGCAAAGACAGGGGCGGACAAGAGACCCAGTACTTC	CASSKDRGGQETQYF
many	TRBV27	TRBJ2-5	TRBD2	TGTGCCAGCAGTTCCTTAGCGGGAGGGCCACAAGAGACCCAGTACTTC	CASSSLAGGPQETQYF
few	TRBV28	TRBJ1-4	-	TGTGCCAGCAGGATCCCCGGGACCCCTAATGAAAAACTGTTTTTT	CASRIPGTPNEKLFF
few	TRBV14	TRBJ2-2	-	TGTGCCAGCAGCCAAGATCCCCAGACGAACACCGGGGAGCTGTTTTTT	CASSQDPQTNTGELFF
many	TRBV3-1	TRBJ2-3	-	TGTGCCAGCAGCCAAGGTATACATGTGAGCACAGATACGCAGTATTTT	CASSQGIHVSTDTQYF